The present entry profiles one TCR beta chain with its context. What it binds is not known. This entry comes from a study of T cells after yellow fever vaccination. For the study at large: The fractions with low cell numbers were processed using SMART-Seq v4 Ultra Low Input.

Study-wide findings and caveats: Most clones from primary vaccination were detected again post-booster (roughly 96% CD4, 88% CD8). Bulk-population clonotypes that are abundant could appear as contaminants in FACS-sorted repertoires.

For TCR, cDNA came from 5'RACE template switching, which added a universal primer site and UMIs. TCRdb called the 5' RACE reads again in MiXCR, with one record for every CDR3 protein. The table lists about 350,000 distinct CDR3 sequences, roughly 8% of them singletons, with approximately 15% in the top ten. There are 18 residues in the CDR3. The sequencing used PBMCs, collected 45 days after the first yellow fever vaccination. The TCR originated in a man younger than 35 who received the YFV17D yellow fever vaccine. The chain recombines TRBV12-3 or TRBV12-4 with TRBJ2-6; 9 bases fit TRBD2. The CDR3 nucleotides are TGTACCTTCTGTTTGCGGGGGGGGTCGATCTCTGGGGCCAACGTCCTGACTTTC. It is translated as CTFCLRGGSISGANVLTF.